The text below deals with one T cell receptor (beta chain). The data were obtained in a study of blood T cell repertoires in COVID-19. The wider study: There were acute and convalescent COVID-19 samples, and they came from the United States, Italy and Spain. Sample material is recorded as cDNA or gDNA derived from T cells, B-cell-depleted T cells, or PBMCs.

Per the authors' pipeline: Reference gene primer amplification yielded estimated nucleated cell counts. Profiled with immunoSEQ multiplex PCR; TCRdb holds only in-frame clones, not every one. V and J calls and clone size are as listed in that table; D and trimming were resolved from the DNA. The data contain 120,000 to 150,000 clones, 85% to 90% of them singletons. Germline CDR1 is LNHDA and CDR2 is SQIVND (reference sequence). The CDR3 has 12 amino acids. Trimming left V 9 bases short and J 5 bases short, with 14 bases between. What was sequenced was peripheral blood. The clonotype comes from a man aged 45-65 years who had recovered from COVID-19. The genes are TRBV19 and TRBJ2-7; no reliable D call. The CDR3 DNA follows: TGTGCCAGCATGGGCCCCTTGAACGAGCAGTACTTC. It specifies CASMGPLNEQYF.